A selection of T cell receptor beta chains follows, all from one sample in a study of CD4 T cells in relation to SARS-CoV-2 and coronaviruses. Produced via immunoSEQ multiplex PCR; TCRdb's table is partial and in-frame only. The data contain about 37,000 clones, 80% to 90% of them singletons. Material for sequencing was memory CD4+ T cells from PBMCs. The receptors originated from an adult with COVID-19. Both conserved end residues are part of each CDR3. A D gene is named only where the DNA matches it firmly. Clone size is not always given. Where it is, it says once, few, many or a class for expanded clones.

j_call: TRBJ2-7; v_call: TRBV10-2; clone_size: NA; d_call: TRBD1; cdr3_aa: CASSDGPGQGAYEQYF; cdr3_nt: TGCGCCAGCAGTGACGGGCCGGGACAGGGCGCCTACGAGCAGTACTTC
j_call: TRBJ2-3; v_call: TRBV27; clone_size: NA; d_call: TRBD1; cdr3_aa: CASSRDRETDTQYF; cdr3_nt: TGTGCCAGCAGTAGGGACAGGGAGACAGATACGCAGTATTTT
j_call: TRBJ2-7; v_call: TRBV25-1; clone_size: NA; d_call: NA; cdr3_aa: CASQTGLPSYEQYF; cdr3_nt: TGTGCCAGCCAAACCGGACTACCTTCCTACGAGCAGTACTTC
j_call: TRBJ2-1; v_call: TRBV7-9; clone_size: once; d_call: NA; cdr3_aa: CASSFKVLNEQFF; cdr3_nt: TGTGCCAGCAGCTTCAAAGTGCTGAATGAGCAGTTCTTC
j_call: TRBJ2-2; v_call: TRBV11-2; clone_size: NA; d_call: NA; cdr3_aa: CASSPDARFANTGELFF; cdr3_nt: TGTGCCAGCAGCCCCGACGCCCGCTTCGCGAACACCGGGGAGCTGTTTTTT
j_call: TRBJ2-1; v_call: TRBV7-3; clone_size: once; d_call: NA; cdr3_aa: CASSLLLETEQFF; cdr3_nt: TGTGCCAGCAGCTTGTTGTTGGAGACTGAGCAGTTCTTC
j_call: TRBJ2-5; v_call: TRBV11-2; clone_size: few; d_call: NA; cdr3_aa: CASSLEAQETQYF; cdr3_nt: TGTGCCAGCAGCTTGGAAGCCCAAGAGACCCAGTACTTC
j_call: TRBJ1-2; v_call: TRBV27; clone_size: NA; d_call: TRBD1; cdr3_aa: CASTRGRTGNYGYTF; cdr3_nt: TGTGCCAGCACCCGAGGTCGGACAGGCAACTATGGCTACACCTTC
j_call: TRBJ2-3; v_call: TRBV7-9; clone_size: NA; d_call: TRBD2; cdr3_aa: CASSTATSGMNLVTQYF; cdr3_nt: TGTGCCAGCAGCACAGCGACTAGCGGGATGAATTTGGTTACGCAGTATTTT
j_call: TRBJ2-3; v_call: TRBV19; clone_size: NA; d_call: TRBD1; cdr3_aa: CASSHTGTGVADTQYF; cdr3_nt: TGTGCCAGTAGCCACACCGGGACAGGGGTAGCAGATACGCAGTATTTT
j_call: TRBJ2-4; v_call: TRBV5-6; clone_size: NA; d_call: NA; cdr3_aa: CASSLEGRLAKNIQYF; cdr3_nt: TGTGCCAGCAGCTTGGAGGGGAGACTAGCCAAAAACATTCAGTACTTC
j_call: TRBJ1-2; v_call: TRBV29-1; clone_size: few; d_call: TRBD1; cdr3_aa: CSAGPQGDGYTF; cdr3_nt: TGCAGCGCGGGACCGCAGGGGGATGGCTACACCTTC
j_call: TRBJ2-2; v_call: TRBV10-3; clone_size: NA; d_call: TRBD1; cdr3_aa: CASGAFGTGSVTGELFF; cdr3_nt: TGTGCCAGCGGGGCCTTCGGGACAGGGAGTGTCACCGGGGAGCTGTTTTTT
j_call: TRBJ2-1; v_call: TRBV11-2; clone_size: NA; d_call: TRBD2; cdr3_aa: CASSLGGLGSEQFF; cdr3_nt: TGTGCCAGCAGCCTCGGGGGGTTGGGTAGTGAGCAGTTCTTC
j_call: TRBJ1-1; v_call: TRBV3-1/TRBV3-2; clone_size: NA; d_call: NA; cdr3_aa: CASSRGFQDTEAFF; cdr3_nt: TGTGCCAGCAGCCGAGGGTTTCAGGATACTGAAGCTTTCTTT
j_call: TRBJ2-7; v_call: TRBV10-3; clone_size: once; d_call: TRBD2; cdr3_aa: CAISRGVGYEQYF; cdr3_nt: TGTGCCATCAGTCGGGGGGTCGGCTACGAGCAGTACTTC
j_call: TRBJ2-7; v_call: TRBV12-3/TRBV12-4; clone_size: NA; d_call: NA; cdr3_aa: CASSLGYEQYF; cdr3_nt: TGTGCCAGCAGTTTAGGGTACGAGCAGTACTTC
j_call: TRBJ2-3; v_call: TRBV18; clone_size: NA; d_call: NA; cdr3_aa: CASSEQRFSTDTQYF; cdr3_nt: TGTGCCAGCTCAGAACAGAGATTTAGCACAGATACGCAGTATTTT
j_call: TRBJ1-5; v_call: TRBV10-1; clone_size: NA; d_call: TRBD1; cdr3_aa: CGPPSRDRHQPQHF; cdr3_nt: TGCGGACCGCCCTCCAGGGACAGGCATCAGCCCCAGCATTTT
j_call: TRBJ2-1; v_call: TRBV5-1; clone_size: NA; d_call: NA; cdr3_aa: CASSLSVGEQFF; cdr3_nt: TGCGCCAGCAGCTTGAGTGTGGGTGAGCAGTTCTTC
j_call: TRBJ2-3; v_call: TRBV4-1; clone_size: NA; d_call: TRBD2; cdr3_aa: CASSQLGLARTDTQYF; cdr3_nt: TGCGCCAGCAGCCAACTCGGACTAGCGAGGACAGATACGCAGTATTTT
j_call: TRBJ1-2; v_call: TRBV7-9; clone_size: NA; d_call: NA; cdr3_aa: CASSLTLGGDGYTF; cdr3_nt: TGTGCCAGCAGCTTAACACTGGGGGGTGATGGCTACACCTTC
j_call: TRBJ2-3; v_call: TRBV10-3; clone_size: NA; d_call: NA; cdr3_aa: CATGPSADTQYF; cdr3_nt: TGTGCCACCGGACCCTCCGCGGATACGCAGTATTTT
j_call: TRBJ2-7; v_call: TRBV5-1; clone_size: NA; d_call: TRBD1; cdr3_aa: CASSAQGAGEQYF; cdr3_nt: TGCGCCAGCAGCGCACAGGGGGCGGGGGAGCAGTACTTC
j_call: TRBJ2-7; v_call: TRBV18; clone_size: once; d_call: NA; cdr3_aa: CASSPHGQGGSLYEQYF; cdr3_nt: TGTGCCAGCTCACCGCACGGACAGGGCGGGAGTCTCTACGAGCAGTACTTC
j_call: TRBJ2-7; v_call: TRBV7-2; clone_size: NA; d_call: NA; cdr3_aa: CASSPHPRGPYEQYF; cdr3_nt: TGTGCCAGCAGCCCTCATCCGCGGGGCCCCTACGAGCAGTACTTC
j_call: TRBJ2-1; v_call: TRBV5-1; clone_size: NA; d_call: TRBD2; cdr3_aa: CASSDTSGAYNEQFF; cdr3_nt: TGCGCCAGCAGCGATACTAGCGGGGCCTACAATGAGCAGTTCTTC
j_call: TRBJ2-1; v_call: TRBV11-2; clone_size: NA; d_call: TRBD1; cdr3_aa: CASSTPDRGYNEQFF; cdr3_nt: TGTGCCAGCAGCACACCCGACAGGGGCTACAATGAGCAGTTCTTC
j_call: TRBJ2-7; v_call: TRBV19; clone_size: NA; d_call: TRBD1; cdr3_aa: CASRAHRGTEQYF; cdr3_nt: TGTGCCAGTAGAGCCCACAGGGGCACCGAGCAGTACTTC
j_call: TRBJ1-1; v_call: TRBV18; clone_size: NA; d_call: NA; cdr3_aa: CASSPILSTEAFF; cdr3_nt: TGTGCCAGCTCACCTATATTGTCCACTGAAGCTTTCTTT
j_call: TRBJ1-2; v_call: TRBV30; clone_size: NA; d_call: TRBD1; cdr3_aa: CAWSEQGAVYGYTF; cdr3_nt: TGTGCCTGGAGTGAGCAGGGGGCCGTCTATGGCTACACCTTC
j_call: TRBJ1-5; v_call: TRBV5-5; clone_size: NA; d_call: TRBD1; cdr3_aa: CASGRTGGPNQPQHF; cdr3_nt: TGTGCCAGCGGGCGAACAGGGGGGCCCAATCAGCCCCAGCATTTT
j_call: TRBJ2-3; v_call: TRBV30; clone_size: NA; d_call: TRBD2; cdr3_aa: CTYSSGSTDTQYF; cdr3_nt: TGTACTTACTCTAGCGGGAGCACAGATACGCAGTATTTT
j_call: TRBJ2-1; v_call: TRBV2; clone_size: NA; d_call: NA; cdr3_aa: CASNLLSYNEQFF; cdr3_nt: TGTGCCAGCAACCTTCTCTCCTACAATGAGCAGTTCTTC
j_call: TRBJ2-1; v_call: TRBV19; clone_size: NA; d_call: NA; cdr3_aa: CASSIDLWYNEQFF; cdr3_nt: TGTGCCAGTAGTATAGATCTATGGTACAATGAGCAGTTCTTC
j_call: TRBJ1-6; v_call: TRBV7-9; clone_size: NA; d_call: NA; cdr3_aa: CASSQNNSPLHF; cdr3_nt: TGTGCCAGCAGCCAGAATAATTCACCCCTCCACTTT
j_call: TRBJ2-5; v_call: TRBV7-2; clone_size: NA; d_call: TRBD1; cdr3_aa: CASSSPGTGLSAQYF; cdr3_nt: TGTGCCAGCAGCTCGCCCGGGACAGGTCTTTCGGCCCAGTACTTC
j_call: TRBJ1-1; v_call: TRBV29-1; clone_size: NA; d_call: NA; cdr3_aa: CSVGNPKNTEAFF; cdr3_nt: TGCAGCGTTGGAAACCCGAAGAACACTGAAGCTTTCTTT
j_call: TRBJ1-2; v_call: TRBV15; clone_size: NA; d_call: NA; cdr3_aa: CATSPRGAYYGYTF; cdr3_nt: TGTGCCACCAGCCCCCGAGGGGCATACTATGGCTACACCTTC
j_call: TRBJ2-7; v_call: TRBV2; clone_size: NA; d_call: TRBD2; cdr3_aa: CASTGSGTLSSYEQYF; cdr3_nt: TGTGCCAGCACCGGTAGCGGGACCTTGTCCTCCTACGAGCAGTACTTC
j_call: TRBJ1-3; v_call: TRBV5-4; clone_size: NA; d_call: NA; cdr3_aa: CASSLDRGAGNTIYF; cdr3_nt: TGTGCCAGCAGCTTGGACCGGGGGGCTGGAAACACCATATATTTT
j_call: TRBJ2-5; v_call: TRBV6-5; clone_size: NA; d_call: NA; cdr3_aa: CASSPGATQYF; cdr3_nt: TGTGCCAGCAGCCCCGGGGCCACCCAGTACTTC
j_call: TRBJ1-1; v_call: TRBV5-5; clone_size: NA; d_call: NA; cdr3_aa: CASSFVVGYTEAFF; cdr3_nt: TGTGCCAGCAGCTTTGTGGTGGGTTACACTGAAGCTTTCTTT
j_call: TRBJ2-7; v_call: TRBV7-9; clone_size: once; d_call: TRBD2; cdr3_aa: CASSLGWEGPDEQYF; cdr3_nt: TGTGCCAGCAGCTTAGGGTGGGAGGGCCCCGACGAGCAGTACTTC
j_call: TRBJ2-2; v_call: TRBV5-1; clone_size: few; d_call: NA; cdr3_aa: CASNPSQGGTGELFF; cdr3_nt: TGCGCCAGCAATCCGAGCCAGGGTGGCACCGGGGAGCTGTTTTTT
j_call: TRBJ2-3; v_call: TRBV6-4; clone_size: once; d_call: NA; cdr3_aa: CARDPHRVPFGDTQYF; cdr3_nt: TGTGCCAGGGATCCACACAGGGTACCTTTCGGAGATACGCAGTATTTT
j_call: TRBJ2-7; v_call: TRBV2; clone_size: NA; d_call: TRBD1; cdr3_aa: CASSKTGAAYEQYF; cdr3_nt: TGTGCCAGCAGTAAGACAGGGGCGGCATACGAGCAGTACTTC
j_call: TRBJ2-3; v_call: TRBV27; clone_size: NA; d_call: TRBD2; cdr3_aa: CASTRRGLAQTDTQYF; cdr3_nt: TGTGCCAGCACCAGAAGGGGACTAGCGCAGACAGATACGCAGTATTTT
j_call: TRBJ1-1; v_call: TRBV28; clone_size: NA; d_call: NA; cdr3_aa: CASSLSGAENTEAFF; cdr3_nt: TGTGCCAGCAGTTTATCAGGGGCGGAGAACACTGAAGCTTTCTTT
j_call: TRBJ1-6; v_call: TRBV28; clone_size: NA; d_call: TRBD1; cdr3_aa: CASWGQTNSPLHF; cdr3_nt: TGTGCCAGCTGGGGACAGACGAATTCACCCCTCCACTTT
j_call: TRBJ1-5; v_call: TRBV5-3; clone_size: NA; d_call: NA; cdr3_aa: CARSTSRDTHSNQPQHF; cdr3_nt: TGTGCCAGAAGCACCTCTCGGGACACCCATAGCAATCAGCCCCAGCATTTT
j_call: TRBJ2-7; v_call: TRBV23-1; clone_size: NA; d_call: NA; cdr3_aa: CASSLYPTMNYEQYF; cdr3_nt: TGCGCCAGCAGTCTATACCCAACTATGAACTACGAGCAGTACTTC
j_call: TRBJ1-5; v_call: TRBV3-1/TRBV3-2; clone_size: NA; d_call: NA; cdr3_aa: CASRGGDCNQPQHF; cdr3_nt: TGTGCCAGCAGGGGAGGGGACTGCAATCAGCCCCAGCATTTT